Sequencing of this T cell receptor (beta chain) was carried out in a study of T cell responses to AZD1222 COVID-19 vaccine (dated by TCRdb to the early 2020s). Regarding the study in general: AZD1222 recipients given second doses at about 4 weeks or at about 12 weeks were pooled, since spike-specific TCR depth and breadth were not found to differ between the two schedules. TCR sequencing covered 230 or so trial participants: roughly 200 given two doses of AZD1222 and approximately 26 given two doses of MenACWY control vaccine. Trial participants were enrolled by age into subgroups of 18-55, 56-69 and 70-plus years, and about 150, 27 and 61 TCR-sequenced participants, respectively, were included in these subgroups. Paper-wide results and their limitations: Conclusions about previously exposed vaccinees were limited because only a handful of AZD1222 recipients were SARS-CoV-2 seropositive at baseline. Spike-specific TCR breadth and depth rose significantly after two AZD1222 doses compared with day 0 and with MenACWY recipients. CD4 TCRs associated with the vaccine covered the entire spike protein, and the dominant responses were in regions 160-218 and 743-854. Most participants were white British and females outnumbered males, and the authors suggested that clonal diversity may have been underestimated. In the small 56-69-year group, the increase in depth fell short of significance, most likely because of low power. Epitopes outside the regions mutated in the B.1.351 and B.1.1.7 variants were reportedly recognized by nearly half of the unique spike-specific TCRs. Because no day 14 peak-response samples were available, the repertoires could be characterized only after the peak T cell response.

Sequences MDHEN (CDR1) and SYDVKM (CDR2) are obtained from the germline V gene. The junction shows trimming of 4 bases on V and 0 bases on J, plus 3 bases between the germline ends. Taken from cysteine to phenylalanine, the CDR3 has 12 residues. Only the CDR3 DNA is retained, 36 bases long and in frame from the first base. The CDR3 regions of human TCRbeta chains were analyzed by immunosequencing. As for the authors' bioinformatics: TCRs in the repertoires were compared against a reference library of SARS-CoV-2-specific TCRs that had been generated with the MIRA antigen-specificity platform. Breadth was defined as the fraction of unique TCRs that were SARS-CoV-2-associated, and depth was defined as the fraction of total T cells that were SARS-CoV-2-associated. Each spike-specific TCR was assigned to its reactive spike region and to a CD4 or CD8 class using the MIRA data. Log10-transformed breadth and depth values were compared by one-way ANOVA with Sidak's multiple comparisons tests. TCRdb provides this immuneACCESS table in a form limited to in-frame rearrangements. Some clones are lacking; in checked studies, under half of them reflect an unresolved V gene, and why the rest are absent is not known. That table supplies the V and J calls and clone size; D and trimming were determined from the DNA. For this sample the table gives roughly 100,000 clones, of which about 86% were detected only once. The ten largest clones capture approximately 5% of the sample.

In the paper's terms, the time point label means: baseline before first vaccination. The vaccinee samples were drawn from two UK trials, COV001 and COV002, one of which was a single-blind randomized controlled phase 2/3 trial testing AZD1222 (ChAdOx1 nCoV-19) in healthy adults. Trial participant PBMC samples were collected at day 0 and day 28 after the second dose for TCRbeta chain sequencing. With regard to this clone: This receptor's antigen is unknown. No clone much larger than this one lies a single base away; base qualities are absent.

The receptor was derived from an adult in good health. Sequenced here: peripheral blood, sampled on day 0 of AZD1222 vaccination. In this chain, TRBV28 is recombined with TRBJ1-1; the D gene cannot be named for sure. The CDR3 is CASSSVNTEAFF. The nucleotide sequence is given as TGTGCCAGCAGTTCAGTGAACACTGAAGCTTTCTTT.